These 24 T cell receptor beta chains were all obtained from the same sample, sequenced in a study of blood T cell repertoires in COVID-19. The repertoire was sequenced with immunoSEQ multiplex PCR; TCRdb's copy has only in-frame clones and lacks some. The sample includes some 200,000 clones, 82% of them seen just once. Sequences were obtained from peripheral blood. The receptors shown here come from a human donor with acute or convalescent COVID-19. The donor label of this sample is uncertain.

V and J are TRBV7-8 and TRBJ2-3; 11 bases are a match to TRBD2. V shed 0 bases and J 4 bases; nucleotides not matched to a gene: 9. The germline gives CDR1 SGHVS, CDR2 FQNEAQ. The CDR3 is 18 amino acids. The CDR3 DNA is TGTGCCAGCAGCTTAGCTAGCGGGAGGGCAGGGGGGTCAGATACGCAGTATTTT. Encoded protein: CASSLASGRAGGSDTQYF.

V gene TRBV6-5 combines with J gene TRBJ2-2, with 11 bases fitting TRBD1. The CDR3 runs 15 residues. V dropped 5 bases and J dropped 5; count of bases not matched to a gene: 4. CDR1 is MNHEY and CDR2 is SVGAGI in the germline V gene. The CDR3 here is CASSPRDRGTGELFF. The CDR3 nucleotides read TGTGCCAGCAGTCCCCGGGACAGGGGGACCGGGGAGCTGTTTTTT.

Of note for this clone: This sample also contains other DNA sequences that code for the same CDR3. The chain employs TRBV5-4 and TRBJ2-1; tentatively, D is TRBD2 (5 bases). The CDR3 has 15 residues. Trimming took off 0 bases at V and 3 bases at J, with 10 bases between the two ends. CDR1 is SGHNT and CDR2 is YYREEE in the germline V gene (reference sequence). CDR3 region: CASSLGTSGYNEQFF. The CDR3 nucleotides are TGTGCCAGCAGCTTGGGAACTAGTGGCTACAATGAGCAGTTCTTC.

This sequence joins TRBV5-6 and TRBJ2-2; D not resolved. This CDR3 has 15 residues. Trimming removed 1 base from V and 2 bases from J, with 9 bases in between. CDR1 and CDR2 from the germline V gene are SGHDT and YYEEEE. CDR3: CASSLNGHNTGELFF. DNA for the CDR3: TGTGCCAGCAGCTTGAATGGGCATAACACCGGGGAGCTGTTTTTT.

The rearrangement links TRBV27 to TRBJ1-1; 7 nucleotides match TRBD1. Trimming cost V 6 bases and J 0 bases; bases outside gene matches: 7. The V gene's germline CDR1 is MNHEY and CDR2 SMNVEV (reference sequence). CDR3 length equals 15 residues. The CDR3 reads CASRPDRVVNTEAFF. CDR3 DNA sequence: TGTGCCAGCAGGCCCGACAGGGTGGTGAACACTGAAGCTTTCTTT.

As for this clone: Other DNA sequences in the same sample also yield this CDR3. V gene TRBV5-1 combines with J gene TRBJ1-1; D may be TRBD1 (5 bases). V gave up 4 bases and J gave up 1 base, with 8 bases separating them. Germline CDR1 SGHRS, CDR2 YFSETQ. The CDR3 length is 13 residues. CDR3 amino acids: CASSLQGNTEAFF. The CDR3 coding sequence is TGCGCCAGCAGCCTCCAGGGGAACACTGAAGCTTTCTTT.

The gene calls are TRBV25-1 and TRBJ1-2; 8 positions agree with TRBD1. Germline CDR1 reads MGHDK; CDR2 reads SYGVNS. This CDR3 has 15 residues. V lost 2 bases and J lost 4; bases outside the gene matches: 6. As DNA, the CDR3 is TGTGCCAGCAGTGAACCAGGGGGCGTAAGCTATGGCTACACCTTC. Translating it yields CASSEPGGVSYGYTF.

The gene calls are TRBV2 and TRBJ1-4, with D possibly matching TRBD1 (6 bases). Per the germline V gene, CDR1 is SNHLY and CDR2 is FYNNEI. The V gene lost 5 bases and the J gene lost 8 bases, with 18 bases spanning the gap. The CDR3 totals 15 residues. As DNA, the CDR3 is TGTGCCAGCAGTCCTCTAGGGGGGGCTGGGGAAAAACTGTTTTTT. The encoded protein is CASSPLGGAGEKLFF.

This chain links TRBV5-1 with TRBJ1-6, with D maybe TRBD1 (6 bases). The V end lost 3 bases, the J end lost 8 bases, and 24 bases lay between the germline ends. Germline V lookup: CDR1 SGHRS, CDR2 YFSETQ. The CDR3 has 18 residues. Here the CDR3 reads CASSSAARGAGLYSPLHF. In DNA form, the CDR3 reads TGCGCCAGCAGCTCAGCAGCGCGGGGGGCTGGATTATATTCACCCCTCCACTTT.

The rearrangement uses TRBV7-9 and TRBJ2-1, with 11 bases that match TRBD2. Germline lookup yields CDR1 SEHNR and CDR2 FQNEAQ (reference sequence). The V segment lost 3 bases and the J segment 2 bases; nucleotides outside the gene matches: 0. The CDR3 covers 15 residues. The CDR3 spells CASSFSGRAYNEQFF. DNA for the CDR3: TGTGCCAGCAGCTTTAGCGGGAGGGCCTACAATGAGCAGTTCTTC.

There are a few counts of this clone. The gene calls are TRBV7-9 and TRBJ1-3; D ambiguous. Germline CDR1 is SEHNR and CDR2 is FQNEAQ (reference sequence). Trimming cost V 4 bases and J 0 bases, with 7 bases left between them. The CDR3 is 14 amino acids. The CDR3, as DNA: TGTGCCAGCAGCTCCCCGGGCTCTGGAAACACCATATATTTT. Amino acids: CASSSPGSGNTIYF.

The chain has TRBV7-9 and TRBJ1-1; possible D gene TRBD1, 5 bases. V shed 11 bases and J shed 0 bases, with 22 bases lying between them. CDR1 SEHNR and CDR2 FQNEAQ come from the germline V gene (reference sequence). This CDR3 has 16 residues. CDR3: CAGRRWGSSLNTEAFF. CDR3 sequence (DNA): TGTGCCGGCCGACGCTGGGGCTCCTCCCTGAACACTGAAGCTTTCTTT.

This chain connects TRBV4-2 to TRBJ1-1, with D perhaps TRBD1 (6 bases). V lost 2 bases and J 6 bases, leaving 10 bases between the germline ends. Germline assignment: CDR1 LGHNA and CDR2 YNFKEQ. This CDR3 region has 13 residues. CDR3 region: CASSQTGFAEAFF. The DNA for the CDR3 is TGTGCCAGCAGCCAAACAGGGTTCGCTGAAGCTTTCTTT.

The chain joins TRBV19 to TRBJ1-1, with 7 positions matching TRBD1. Unmatched junction bases numbered 7, after V lost 6 bases and J lost 3 bases. This CDR3 has 14 amino acids. CDR1 and CDR2 from the germline V gene are LNHDA and SQIVND (reference sequence). The CDR3 loop reads CASRDRRQDTEAFF. In DNA, the CDR3 is TGTGCCAGTAGGGACAGGAGACAGGACACTGAAGCTTTCTTT.

This chain joins TRBV9 and TRBJ2-2; 16 bases line up with TRBD2. There are 19 residues in the CDR3. The germline V gene encodes CDR1 SGDLS and CDR2 YYNGEE. V trimming: 2 bases; J trimming: 4 bases; junction bases outside the gene matches: 8. The CDR3 is CASSVGLAGGPASTGELFF. The CDR3 DNA reads TGTGCCAGCAGCGTGGGACTAGCGGGAGGGCCCGCGAGCACCGGGGAGCTGTTTTTT.

The rearrangement uses TRBV28 and TRBJ2-7, with D possibly matching TRBD2 (5 bases). CDR1 MDHEN and CDR2 SYDVKM come from the germline V gene. This CDR3 is built from 15 residues. Trimming pared 2 bases from V and 0 bases from J, leaving 11 bases between. The CDR3 reads CASSLLLGSSYEQYF. In nucleotides, the CDR3 is TGTGCCAGCAGTTTACTGCTGGGGAGCTCCTACGAGCAGTACTTC.

This clone turned up a few times. For the CDR3, the DNA is TGTGCCAGCAGCTCTGGACTAGCGGGAGGTGTAGATACGCAGTATTTT. The encoded protein is CASSSGLAGGVDTQYF. This sequence joins TRBV5-4 and TRBJ2-3; 14 bases align to TRBD2. Germline V gene lookup returns CDR1 SGHNT and CDR2 YYREEE (reference sequence). Unmatched junction bases numbered 5, after V lost 3 bases and J lost 5 bases. The CDR3 loop spans 16 amino acids.

Here the CDR3 reads CASSVEAGGDTQYF. In nucleotides, the CDR3 is TGTGCCAGCAGCGTAGAAGCGGGAGGCGATACGCAGTATTTT. The chain carries TRBV9 and TRBJ2-3, with TRBD2 matching 9 bases. The germline gives CDR1 SGDLS, CDR2 YYNGEE. CDR3 length: 14 residues. Trimming removed 0 bases from V and 6 bases from J; junction bases left unmatched: 2. The full variable domain, in which reference TRBV9 and TRBJ2-3 provide the parts outside the CDR3, is DSGVTQTPKHLITATGQRVTLRCSPRSGDLSVYWYQQSLDQGLQFLIQYYNGEERAKGNILERFSAQQFPDLHSELNLSSLELGDSALYFCASSVEAGGDTQYFGPGTRLTVL.

This sequence joins TRBV10-3 and TRBJ2-5, with TRBD2 identical over 12 bases. The germline gives CDR1 ENHRY, CDR2 SYGVKD. After removal of 1 base from V and 5 bases from J, the junction contained 2 bases not matched to a gene. The CDR3 has 15 residues. The CDR3 loop reads CAISEWTSGKETQYF. CDR3 bases: TGTGCCATCAGTGAGTGGACTAGCGGGAAGGAGACCCAGTACTTC.

V usage is TRBV12-3 or TRBV12-4 and J usage is TRBJ1-2; D uncertain. V dropped 6 bases and J dropped 4 bases, with 12 bases sitting between them. The CDR3 has 13 amino acids. CDR3 region: CASSLLGPYGYTF. The CDR3 region has the DNA TGTGCCAGCAGCCTTCTGGGCCCCTATGGCTACACCTTC.

The CDR3 nucleotides read TGTGCCAGCAGTTCAGCGGGGCTCGGAAACATTCAGTACTTC. Translation gives CASSSAGLGNIQYF. The chain couples TRBV6-2 or TRBV6-3 to TRBJ2-4; 7 nucleotides agree with TRBD2. CDR1 is MNHEY, CDR2 SVGEGT, per germline. V shed 4 bases and J 6 bases; nucleotides not matched to a gene: 6. The length of the CDR3 is 14 residues.

V gene TRBV5-4 combines with J gene TRBJ1-2; TRBD1 matches 9 bases. Germline CDR1 SGHNT, CDR2 YYREEE (reference sequence). The V gene end was trimmed by 4 bases and the J gene end by 8 bases; junction bases not matched to a gene: 6. This CDR3 spans 13 amino acids. The CDR3 protein is CASSQTGGYGYTF. The CDR3, as DNA: TGTGCCAGCAGCCAAACAGGGGGCTACGGCTACACCTTC.

The CDR3 DNA reads as TGTGCCAGCTCCCGCGGGACAGGCGAGACTGAAGCTTTCTTT. The encoded protein is CASSRGTGETEAFF. The rearrangement uses TRBV18 and TRBJ1-1, with TRBD1 matching over 8 bases. This CDR3 is 14 amino acids long. Germline V gene sequence: CDR1 KGHSH, CDR2 LQKENI. V was pared by 6 bases and J by 5 bases, with 8 bases of the junction left unmatched.

This chain uses TRBV11-2 with TRBJ2-3, with D possibly TRBD2 on 5 matching bases. The CDR3 is 16 amino acids. CDR1 is SGHAT, CDR2 FQNNGV, per germline. The V end lost 5 bases, the J end lost 0 bases, and 15 bases lay between the germline ends. The CDR3 DNA reads TGTGCCAGCAGCCCCCGGGGTGGGGTTAGCACAGATACGCAGTATTTT. As protein: CASSPRGGVSTDTQYF.